This TCR beta chain is from a study of blood T cells in healthy people across ages. Notes on the study in general: Researchers report that TCR beta diversity correlated strongly with naive T cell percentage. What prevented conclusive comparison of naive and antigen-experienced cells was that PBMCs were unsorted.

Samples each had at least 6 micrograms of total RNA extracted. Next came a second PCR, run for about 6 to 11 cycles, which used a sample-barcoded 5' primer along with a J-beta primer mix. Template switching added a 12-random-nucleotide identifier to every cDNA molecule. TCRdb independently ran MiXCR on the 5' RACE reads; one entry per CDR3 protein. The sample carries around 870,000 distinct CDR3 sequences, about 28% recorded once. CDR1 is SNHLY, CDR2 FYNNEI, per germline. V shed 8 bases and J 3 bases; nucleotides not matched to a gene: 12. The CDR3 has 15 residues. This clonotype was picked up many times. Its antigen is undetermined.

V and J are TRBV2 and TRBJ2-7, with 8 bases identical to TRBD1. This TCR came from an elderly woman in good health. Specimen: blood. The CDR3 sequence is CASRNGTGNLYEQYF. CDR3 nucleotides: TGTGCCAGCCGAAACGGGACAGGTAACCTCTACGAGCAGTACTTC.